Listed below are T cell receptor beta chains from one sample, sequenced in a study of long-term antiretroviral therapy in people with HIV. Only in-frame clones appear in the TCRdb table, and some are missing; sequencing was by immunoSEQ multiplex PCR. Among some 48,000 clones listed, under 90% were seen once. Sequenced material: unsorted PBMCs, taken 0.8 years after starting antiretroviral therapy. These receptors were obtained from a woman in her late teens or twenties with HIV. CDR3s include the opening cysteine and the closing phenylalanine or tryptophan. The D gene is left open where the match is weak. Clone size, where shown, is once, few, many, or a class for clones that have expanded.

>-|TRBV6-1|-|TRBJ1-3
CASSDQGRIGNTIYF
TGTGCCAGCAGTGATCAGGGAAGAATTGGAAACACCATATATTTT
>-|TRBV6-5|-|TRBJ1-1
CASSTGLSEAFF
TGTGCCAGCAGCACAGGACTAAGTGAAGCTTTCTTT
>TRBD1|TRBV28|-|TRBJ1-3
CASTGGPGNTIYF
TGTGCCAGCACAGGGGGCCCTGGAAACACCATATATTTT
>TRBD1|TRBV11-1|few|TRBJ2-7
CASSYRGFYEQYF
TGTGCCAGCAGCTACAGGGGCTTCTACGAGCAGTACTTC
>-|TRBV4-1|-|TRBJ2-7
CASSQTHKRDEQYF
TGCGCCAGCAGCCAAACCCACAAGCGGGACGAGCAGTACTTC
>-|TRBV7-2|-|TRBJ2-2
CASSLATGELFF
TGTGCCAGCAGCTTAGCGACCGGGGAGCTGTTTTTT
>-|TRBV7-2|once|TRBJ2-2
CASSLVPGPNTGELFF
TGTGCCAGCAGCTTAGTGCCAGGTCCGAACACCGGGGAGCTGTTTTTT
>-|TRBV28|-|TRBJ2-2
CATRGELETGELFF
TGTGCCACCCGCGGGGAACTGGAGACCGGGGAGCTGTTTTTT
>-|TRBV6-1|-|TRBJ1-3
CASSEDGGNTIYF
TGTGCCAGCAGTGAAGATGGGGGAAACACCATATATTTT
>-|TRBV25-1|-|TRBJ1-2
CASSPGPGSEGYTF
TGTGCCAGCAGTCCTGGGCCAGGGAGTGAAGGCTACACCTTC
>-|TRBV7-8|-|TRBJ2-7
CASSSHQQGPYEQYF
TGTGCCAGCAGCTCCCACCAACAGGGCCCCTACGAGCAGTACTTC